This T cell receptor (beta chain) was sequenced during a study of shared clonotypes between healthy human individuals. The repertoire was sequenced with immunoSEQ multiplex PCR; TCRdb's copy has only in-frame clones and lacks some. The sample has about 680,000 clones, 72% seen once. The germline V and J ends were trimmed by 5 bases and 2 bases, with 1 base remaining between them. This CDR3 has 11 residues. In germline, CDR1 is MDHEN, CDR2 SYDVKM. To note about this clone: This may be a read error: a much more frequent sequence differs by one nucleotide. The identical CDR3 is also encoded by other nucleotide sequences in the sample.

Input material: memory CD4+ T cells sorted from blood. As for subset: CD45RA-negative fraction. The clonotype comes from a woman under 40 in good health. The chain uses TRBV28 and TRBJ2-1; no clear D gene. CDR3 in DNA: TGTGCCAGCAGTGCCTACAATGAGCAGTTCTTC. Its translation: CASSAYNEQFF.